Given below is one T cell receptor (beta chain) in context. The source of the sample is a study of Tregs in tolerant kidney transplant recipients. The CDR3 runs 17 residues. Repertoires were generated with immunoSEQ multiplex PCR, while TCRdb's copy carries only in-frame clones and drops some. Of about 120,000 clones in the sample, roughly nine tenths were seen once. The receptor's source is a human donor in good health. Sequenced: CD4+ T cells from blood. This chain links TRBV21-1 with TRBJ2-2; the tabulated D call, TRBD2, remains unverified against the DNA. TRBV21-1 is a pseudogene locus. The CDR3 coding sequence is TGTGCCAGCCACCCAGCGGGAGGGAATTGGTCGACCGGGGAGCTGTTTTTT. It yields the protein CASHPAGGNWSTGELFF.